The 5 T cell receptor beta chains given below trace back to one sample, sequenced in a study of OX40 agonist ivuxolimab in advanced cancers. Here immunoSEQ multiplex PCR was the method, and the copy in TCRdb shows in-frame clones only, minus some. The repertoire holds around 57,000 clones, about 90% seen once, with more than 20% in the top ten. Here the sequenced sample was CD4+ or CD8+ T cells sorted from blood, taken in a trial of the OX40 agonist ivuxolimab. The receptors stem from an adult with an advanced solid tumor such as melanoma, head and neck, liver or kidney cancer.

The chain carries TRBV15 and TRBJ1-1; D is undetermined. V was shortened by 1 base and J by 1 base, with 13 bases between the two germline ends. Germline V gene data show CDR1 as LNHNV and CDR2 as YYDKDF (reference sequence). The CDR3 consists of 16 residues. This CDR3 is CATSRVPGGGNTEAFF. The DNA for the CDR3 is TGTGCCACCAGCAGAGTCCCAGGAGGAGGGAACACTGAAGCTTTCTTT.

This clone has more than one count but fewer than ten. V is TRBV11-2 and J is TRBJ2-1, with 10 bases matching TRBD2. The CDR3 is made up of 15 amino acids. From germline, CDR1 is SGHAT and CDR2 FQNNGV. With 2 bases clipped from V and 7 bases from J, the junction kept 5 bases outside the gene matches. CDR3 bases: TGTGCCAGCAGCTTAACAGCGGGAGGGCTGAATGAGCAGTTCTTC. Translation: CASSLTAGGLNEQFF.

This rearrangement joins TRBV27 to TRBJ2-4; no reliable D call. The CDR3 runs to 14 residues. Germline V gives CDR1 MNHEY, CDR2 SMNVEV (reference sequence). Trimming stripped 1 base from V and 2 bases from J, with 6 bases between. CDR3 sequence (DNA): TGTGCCAGCAGTTTATTGGGGTCCAAAAACATTCAGTACTTC. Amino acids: CASSLLGSKNIQYF.

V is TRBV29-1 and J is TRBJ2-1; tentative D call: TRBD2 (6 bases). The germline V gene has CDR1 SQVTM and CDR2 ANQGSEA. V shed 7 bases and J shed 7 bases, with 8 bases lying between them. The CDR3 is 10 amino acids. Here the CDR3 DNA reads TGCAGCGCCGGGGGTAATGAGCAGTTCTTC. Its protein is CSAGGNEQFF.

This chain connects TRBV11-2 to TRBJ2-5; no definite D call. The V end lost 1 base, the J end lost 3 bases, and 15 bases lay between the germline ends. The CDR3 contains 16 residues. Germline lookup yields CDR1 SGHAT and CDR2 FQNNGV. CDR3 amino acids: CASSLVGLGMEETQYF. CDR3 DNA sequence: TGTGCCAGCAGCTTAGTTGGTTTGGGGATGGAAGAGACCCAGTACTTC.